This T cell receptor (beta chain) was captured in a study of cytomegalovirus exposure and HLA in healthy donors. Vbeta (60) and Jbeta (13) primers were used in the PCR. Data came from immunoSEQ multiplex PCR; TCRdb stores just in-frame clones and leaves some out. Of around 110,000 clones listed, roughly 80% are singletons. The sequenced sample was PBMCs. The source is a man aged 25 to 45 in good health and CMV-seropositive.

As DNA, the CDR3 is TGTGCCAGCAGCTTGGGGACACCAAACGCGGATACGCAGTATTTT. Translated: CASSLGTPNADTQYF. V gene TRBV5-8 combines with J gene TRBJ2-3; TRBD1 is a possible D gene (5 bases). V was clipped by 0 bases and J by 6 bases, with 14 bases between them. This CDR3 contains 15 residues. Germline-derived CDR1 and CDR2 are SGHTS and YDEGEE. Full variable domain (outside the CDR3, taken from reference TRBV5-8 and TRBJ2-3): EAGVTQSPTHLIKTRGQQATLRCSPISGHTSVYWYQQALGLGLQFLLWYDEGEERNRGNFPPRFSGRQFPNYSSELNVNALELEDSALYLCASSLGTPNADTQYFGPGTRLTVL.